The sequence of this TCR beta chain was determined in a study of cytomegalovirus exposure and HLA in healthy donors. Study information: An earlier analysis identified 120 million or so unique TCR beta sequences in 150 million to 200 million T cells.

Each donor was healthy, and each was a bone marrow donor. About this clone itself: Its target is not known.

CDR1 and CDR2 from the germline V gene are LGHNT and FRNRAP. Trimming at V came to 5 bases and at J to 6 bases, leaving 8 bases not matched to a gene. The CDR3 consists of 14 residues. Whole-study results and caveats: Clonal expansion, a later analysis showed, was greater in HLA-associated TCR beta chains than in equally common others. According to the study, roughly 160 TCR beta chains were cytomegalovirus-associated.

The PCR was carried out with 60 Vbeta primers and 13 Jbeta primers. The data were produced by immunoSEQ multiplex PCR, yet TCRdb's version contains in-frame clones alone and is incomplete. This table has fewer than 200,000 clones, around four fifths appearing once. The sequence derives from a female donor in good health and CMV-seronegative. The V and J genes are TRBV12-5 and TRBJ2-3; 7 nucleotides agree with TRBD2. Sequenced sample: PBMCs. As DNA, the CDR3 is TGTGCTAGTGGTCGACGACTAGCCGGGGATACGCAGTATTTT. Translation: CASGRRLAGDTQYF.